What follows is one T cell receptor (beta chain) and its context. The antigen it recognizes is unknown. No base-level quality is on record; no much larger clone is a single base apart. This sample is drawn from a study of T cell repertoires in cytomegalovirus infection (dated by TCRdb to 2018 to 2020). Context from the whole study: Recently identified HLA-C-restricted CMV epitopes, whose presentation resists viral immunomodulation, were targeted by peptide stimulations together with well-studied HLA-B-restricted epitopes. Because public TCR beta signatures pointed to carriage of CMV infection together with the matching HLA type, the HLA type of each donor mattered for the analysis.

The treatment or condition tag for this specimen amounts to: in vitro stimulation with specific CMV peptide epitopes to enrich CMV-specific T cells. Findings and caveats that apply to the study as a whole: The ex vivo response was dominated by HLA-C-restricted CMV-specific TCR beta clonotypes, which also provided the single most frequent clonotype in two of eight donors. Carriers of CMV infection plus the relevant HLA type were discriminated by the cumulative frequency of public TCR beta family members in the study cohort and in an independent roughly 400-donor cohort.

The run used an Illumina HiSeq 1500. TCRdb trimmed public reads at Q25 via fastp, called clones via MiXCR and kept in-frame beta chains. CDR3 protein sequences are deduplicated, and each keeps its most common genes and DNA. The table for this sample lists approximately 1,000,000 distinct CDR3 sequences; about a third of them were counted only once. Over 12% of the sample goes to the ten largest clones. Sequenced material: cultured CD8+ T cells from PBMCs, taken from culture after CMV antigen stimulation. The TCR sequence derives from a human donor in good health (CMV status not recorded). Some clones in this sample may be carry-over from other donors' samples.

The CDR3 region has the sequence CASSPTGTLSRYTF. The DNA reads TGTGCCAGCAGTCCGACCGGGACCTTGAGCCGCTACACCTTC. Recombination joined TRBV27 with TRBJ1-2; tentative D gene TRBD1, with 5 bases matching. CDR3 length: 14 amino acids, cysteine to phenylalanine. The kept DNA is CDR3 alone, 42 bases in frame from the first base. CDR1 is given as MNHEY and CDR2 as SMNVEV, both from the germline V gene (reference sequence). V was cut back by 5 bases and J by 9 bases, leaving a gap of 19 bases between them.